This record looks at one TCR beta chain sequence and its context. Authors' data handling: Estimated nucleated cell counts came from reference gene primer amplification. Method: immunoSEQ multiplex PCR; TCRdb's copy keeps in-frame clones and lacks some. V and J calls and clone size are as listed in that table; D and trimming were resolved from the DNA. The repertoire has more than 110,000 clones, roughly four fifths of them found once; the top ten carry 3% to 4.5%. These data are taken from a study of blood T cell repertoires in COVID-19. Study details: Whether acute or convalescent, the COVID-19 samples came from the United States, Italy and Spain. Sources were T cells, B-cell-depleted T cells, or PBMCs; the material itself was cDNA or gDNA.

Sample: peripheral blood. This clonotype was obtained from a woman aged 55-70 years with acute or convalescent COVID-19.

CDR3 sequence reads: CASSPSGLATETQYF. The CDR3 DNA reads as TGTGCCAGCAGCCCCTCGGGACTAGCGACGGAGACCCAGTACTTC. This rearrangement joins TRBV16 to TRBJ2-5, with 10 bases identical to TRBD2. V shed 4 bases, J shed 5 bases, and the junction held 7 bases outside the gene matches. CDR1 is KGHSY and CDR2 is FQNENV in the germline V gene. The CDR3 loop spans 15 amino acids.